One T cell receptor (beta chain) is described in this entry. Its target is unknown. There are 14 residues in the CDR3. V lost 1 base, J lost 8 bases, and 11 bases lay in between. CDR1 is LGHNA and CDR2 is YSLEER in the germline V gene. The entry originates in a study of multiple sclerosis patients with progressive multifocal leukoencephalopathy. Profiling relied on immunoSEQ multiplex PCR, and the TCRdb table lists in-frame clones only, not all of them. The data hold over 20,000 clones, with less than 95% observed a single time. Time point: less than 15 months of natalizumab therapy. T1 marks 6 months and T2 marks 12 months of natalizumab therapy. Study-wide results and limits: PML-onset expanded TRB clones were detectable before and during natalizumab therapy. Lower normalized Shannon entropy suggested reduced TRB diversity in most PML patients.

The starting material was PBMCs, obtained from a patient treated with natalizumab. The chain carries TRBV4-3 and TRBJ1-4; no reliable D call. This receptor was identified in a man aged 25 to 40 with multiple sclerosis. In nucleotides, the CDR3 is TGCGCCAGCAGCCAAGGAACAGCTGGCGAAAAACTGTTTTTT. This gives the protein CASSQGTAGEKLFF.